Listed below are T cell receptor beta chains from one sample, sequenced in a study of cytomegalovirus exposure and HLA in healthy donors. The data were produced by immunoSEQ multiplex PCR, yet TCRdb's version contains in-frame clones alone and is incomplete. The sample includes about 170,000 clones, roughly 89% seen only once; the top ten take 4% to 4.5%. The specimen was PBMCs. These receptors were taken from a man aged 18 to 29 in good health and CMV-seropositive. The CDR3 runs from the conserved cysteine through the conserved F or W. D genes are given only for firm matches.

v_call	j_call	d_call	cdr3_aa
TRBV4-2	TRBJ1-3	TRBD1	CASSQDPGTGYSGNTIYF
TRBV30	TRBJ2-3	TRBD1	CAWRTGQGARTQYF
TRBV20-1	TRBJ1-2	-	CSAFGGHGYTF
TRBV5-4	TRBJ2-7	TRBD1	CASSGRDRTYEQYF
TRBV28	TRBJ1-2	-	CASSSGDITYYGYTF
TRBV15	TRBJ2-3	-	CATSNAQDTQYF
TRBV6-1	TRBJ2-3	-	CASSLREADTQYF
TRBV2	TRBJ2-7	-	CASIQHPNRGEQYF
TRBV18	TRBJ2-5	TRBD1	CASSPPLLGQGEETQYF
TRBV6-5	TRBJ2-1	-	CASSPPLYNEQFF
TRBV29-1	TRBJ2-1	TRBD2	CSVRSGSGYNEQFF
TRBV9	TRBJ2-5	-	CASSVDSAIQETQYF
TRBV28	TRBJ1-4	TRBD1	CASSVRDSNEKLFF
TRBV7-2	TRBJ2-7	TRBD2	CASSSSGRAVYEQYF
TRBV30	TRBJ1-5	-	CAWSTDSSQPQHF
TRBV5-6	TRBJ2-3	TRBD2	CASSLGTSVSDTQYF
TRBV11-1	TRBJ2-7	-	CASSPTDSPSYEQYF
TRBV14	TRBJ2-3	TRBD2	CASSLKGLARTDTQYF
TRBV6-1	TRBJ2-7	TRBD2	CASSSLAGGLYEQYF
TRBV27	TRBJ1-1	-	CASSERRGSKNTEAFF
TRBV15	TRBJ1-3	TRBD1	CATSKDRGASGNTIYF
TRBV10-3	TRBJ1-3	TRBD1	CAISDYRGDSGNTIYF
TRBV27	TRBJ2-1	TRBD1	CASSFYQGVGEQFF
TRBV2	TRBJ2-7	-	CASSRQATYEQYF
TRBV9	TRBJ1-1	TRBD1	CASSVDGTGLTEAFF
TRBV10-3	TRBJ1-5	-	CAISESRDQPQHF